Listed below are T cell receptor beta chains from one sample, sequenced in a study of graft-versus-host responses after intestinal transplantation. Method: immunoSEQ multiplex PCR; TCRdb's copy keeps in-frame clones and lacks some. The sample lists over 100,000 clones; roughly 90% were seen once. These receptors lack a known antigen. The material sequenced was unstimulated CD4+ T cells sorted from spleen or lymph node cells, taken before intestinal transplant. Every receptor here comes from a human donor who received an intestinal transplant. CDR3s leave out the opening cysteine and the closing phenylalanine or tryptophan. Each record gives: clone size, J gene, V gene, CDR3 protein. Clone size appears in some rows only: once, few, many, or a class for an expanded clone.

-,TRBJ2-7,TRBV6-1,ASGPGFRDSEQY
-,TRBJ2-7,TRBV11-1,ASSSKTGFSYEQY
-,TRBJ1-3,TRBV5-5,ASSRRNYPGSLSGNTIY
-,TRBJ2-3,TRBV15,ATSRVRAPTDTQY
few,TRBJ1-1,TRBV5-1,ASSNGEGDTEAF
-,TRBJ2-3,TRBV6-5,ASSYGAGRTDTQY
-,TRBJ2-2,TRBV2,ASRGQGDGELF
-,TRBJ2-4,TRBV20-1,SATIGRIQY
-,TRBJ2-5,TRBV7-6,ASSLQTGRETQY
-,TRBJ1-2,TRBV29-1,SPFHGAAEGYT
-,TRBJ1-2,TRBV5-6,ASSWKDYLQGYT
-,TRBJ1-2,TRBV5-4,ASSSRQGNYGYT
-,TRBJ2-5,TRBV30,AWSVGLPQETQY
-,TRBJ2-7,TRBV27,ASSSGGLPLEQY